This passage covers 23 T cell receptor beta chains from one sample sequenced in a study of T cells in Graves' hyperthyroidism and ophthalmopathy. The investigators amplified TCR beta CDR3 regions from RNA transcripts. The HTBI primer set drove a first-round RT-PCR of the TCR CDR3. TCRdb analysed the multiplex PCR reads with MiXCR anew, one entry per CDR3 protein. The sample holds some 490,000 distinct CDR3 sequences; roughly a sixth are singletons and the top ten take 25% to 30%. What was sequenced was blood. The receptors shown here come from a woman under 40 with Graves' ophthalmopathy.

In this sample, this clonotype turned up many times. J is TRBJ2-1 and V is TRBV18, with D possibly TRBD1 on 6 matching bases. The germline V gene encodes CDR1 KGHSH and CDR2 LQKENI. The CDR3 is 14 amino acids. V lost 6 bases and J 8 bases, leaving 17 bases between the germline ends. CDR3 region: CASSPEQDSDEQFF. CDR3 in DNA: TGTGCCAGCTCCCCCGAACAGGACAGCGATGAGCAGTTCTTC.

This clonotype was counted only a few times. The V call is TRBV5-1, the J call TRBJ2-7; D might be TRBD1 (6 bases). CDR3 length equals 13 residues. Germline loops: CDR1 SGHRS, CDR2 YFSETQ. V gave up 7 bases and J gave up 3 bases, with 14 bases separating them. The CDR3 bases are TGCGCCAGCGGCCCGGGACACTACTACGAGCAGTACTTC. Translated: CASGPGHYYEQYF.

This clonotype was detected ten times or more. This chain links TRBV9 with TRBJ2-1; 10 nucleotides line up with TRBD2. Looked up from germline, CDR1 is SGDLS and CDR2 is YYNGEE. J gave up 7 bases and V 0 bases, and 7 bases lay outside the gene matches. The CDR3 is made up of 16 amino acids. CDR3 region: CASSVALAGVVNEQFF. The CDR3 DNA reads TGTGCCAGCAGCGTAGCTCTAGCGGGAGTTGTAAATGAGCAGTTCTTC.

This clonotype was observed at least ten times. CDR3 residues: CASSLGRNSNQPQHF. The CDR3 DNA sequence: TGTGCCAGCAGCCTGGGACGGAATAGCAATCAGCCCCAGCATTTT. The chain couples TRBV3-1 to TRBJ1-5; possibly TRBD1 for D (5 bases). Germline V gene sequence: CDR1 LGHDT, CDR2 YNNKEL (reference sequence). The V gene lost 4 bases and the J gene lost 0 bases, with 10 bases spanning the gap. CDR3 length: 15 amino acids.

About this clonotype itself: Being one base from a much bigger clone, this may be a read error. The CDR3 protein is CASSLDSGTGGIAGELVF. DNA of the CDR3: TGTGCCAGCAGTCTTGACTCCGGGACAGGGGGCATAGCCGGGGAGCTGGTTTTT. This rearrangement joins TRBV12-3 or TRBV12-4 to TRBJ2-2; TRBD1 aligns across 12 bases. The CDR3 runs to 18 residues.

A word on this clonotype: A read error may be the cause here, since a much bigger clone is one base away. The V call is TRBV28, the J call TRBJ2-3, with TRBD2 matching over 11 bases. Germline CDR1 reads MDHEN; CDR2 reads SYDVKM. This CDR3 has 15 residues. DNA of the CDR3: TGTGCCGGCAGTTTGGATAGCGGGAGGGTTAATACGCAGTATTTT. Its protein is CAGSLDSGRVNTQYF.

The chain employs TRBV6-1 and TRBJ2-2; 8 bases are shared with TRBD2. Germline V gives CDR1 MNHNS, CDR2 SASEGT. The CDR3 sequence is 15 residues long. The CDR3 nucleotides are TGTGGCAGTAGCGGAAGCGGGAGCTACACCGGGGAGCTGTTTTTT. The encoded protein is CGSSGSGSYTGELFF.

This clonotype was observed many times. V usage is TRBV6-1 and J usage is TRBJ2-3; D may be TRBD1 (5 bases). Germline values: CDR1 MNHNS, CDR2 SASEGT. Trimming removed 4 bases at V and 6 bases at J, with 17 bases between. CDR3 size: 15 residues. Written as DNA, the CDR3 is TGTGCCAGCAGTGGACAGCCTCCGGACCCGGATACGCAGTATTTT. Translated, it gives CASSGQPPDPDTQYF.

There are a few counts of this clonotype. The J gene is TRBJ1-1, the V gene TRBV4-3; 7 nucleotides match TRBD1. Germline loops: CDR1 LGHNA, CDR2 YSLEER. The CDR3 loop spans 15 amino acids. The V gene end was trimmed by 6 bases and the J gene end by 2 bases; junction bases not matched to a gene: 9. The CDR3 loop is CASRDIGQVNTEAFF. The DNA for the CDR3 is TGCGCCAGCAGAGATATAGGACAGGTCAACACTGAAGCTTTCTTT.

This clonotype was counted many times. The genes are TRBV4-3 and TRBJ1-5; D is unresolved. This CDR3 is built from 14 residues. V dropped 1 base and J dropped 4 bases, with 8 bases sitting between them. From germline, CDR1 is LGHNA and CDR2 YSLEER. CDR3 sequence: CASSQGLRNQPQHF. The CDR3 DNA reads TGCGCCAGCAGCCAAGGCCTGCGAAATCAGCCCCAGCATTTT.

This clonotype has a count of ten or more. V usage is TRBV5-1 and J usage is TRBJ1-1, with 9 nucleotides matching TRBD1. Germline V gene data show CDR1 as SGHRS and CDR2 as YFSETQ. CDR3 length equals 16 residues. The V gene end was trimmed by 4 bases and the J gene end by 2 bases; junction bases not matched to a gene: 9. In nucleotides, the CDR3 is TGCGCCAGCAGCCTCCGGGACAGGGAGCCTAACACTGAAGCTTTCTTT. It yields the protein CASSLRDREPNTEAFF.

This chain links TRBV7-3 with TRBJ2-7; D perhaps matches TRBD2 (6 bases). This CDR3 is built from 13 residues. Germline CDR1 SGHTA, CDR2 FQGTGA. V was shortened by 3 bases and J by 6 bases, with 12 bases between the two germline ends. The CDR3 spells CASSFQAGPEQYF. The CDR3 region has the DNA TGTGCCAGCAGCTTCCAGGCGGGGCCCGAGCAGTACTTC.

The rearrangement links TRBV4-3 to TRBJ2-7, with 7 bases fitting TRBD1. With V trimmed by 1 base and J by 3 bases, 6 bases remained unmatched. The CDR3 runs to 15 residues. Per the germline V gene, CDR1 is LGHNA and CDR2 is YSLEER. CDR3 loop: CASSQGRQGGYEQYF. DNA of the CDR3: TGCGCCAGCAGCCAAGGCAGACAGGGTGGCTACGAGCAGTACTTC.

The V call is TRBV11-1, the J call TRBJ2-7, with 7 bases lining up with TRBD1. V lost 2 bases to trimming and J lost 6 bases; unmatched junction nucleotides: 7. The CDR3 consists of 14 residues. Germline V gene sequence: CDR1 SGHAT, CDR2 FQDESV (reference sequence). CDR3 residues: CASSLKGQTVEQYF. In nucleotides, the CDR3 is TGTGCCAGCAGCTTAAAGGGACAGACCGTCGAGCAGTACTTC.

This clonotype was seen a few times. The gene calls are TRBV6-2 or TRBV6-3 and TRBJ2-7, with D perhaps matching TRBD1 (5 bases). Germline CDR1 is MNHEY and CDR2 is SVGEGT. V was cut by 6 bases and J by 0 bases, with 6 bases left in between. The CDR3 runs to 12 residues. CDR3 sequence reads: CASRGPSYEQYF. CDR3 sequence (DNA): TGTGCCAGCAGGGGGCCCTCCTACGAGCAGTACTTC.

This clonotype appeared many times. The CDR3 DNA is TGTGCCAGCAGCTCCCCGGGAAACAGGGAGCCCGGGGAGCTGTTTTTT. Translating gives CASSSPGNREPGELFF. The chain has TRBV11-1 and TRBJ2-2, with D possibly matching TRBD1 (6 bases). This CDR3 spans 16 amino acids. Trimming removed 4 bases from V and 6 bases from J, with 18 bases in between. CDR1 and CDR2 (germline): SGHAT, FQDESV (reference sequence).

This clonotype was observed a few times. The chain is built from TRBV3-1 and TRBJ2-7; TRBD2 agrees at 12 bases. CDR1 is LGHDT, CDR2 YNNKEL, per germline (reference sequence). Trimming removed 8 bases from V and 4 bases from J; junction bases left unmatched: 6. The CDR3 covers 14 residues. The CDR3 DNA reads as TGTGCCAGCTCCATCGGGACTAGCGGGTACGAGCAGTACTTC. Translating it yields CASSIGTSGYEQYF.

DNA for the CDR3: TGCAGTGCTAGAGTGGGGGCGGCCGGGGAGCTGTTTTTT. Its translation is CSARVGAAGELFF. The chain is built from TRBV20-1 and TRBJ2-2, with D maybe TRBD1 (6 bases). Germline assignment: CDR1 DFQATT and CDR2 SNEGSKA (reference sequence). Between the trimmed V and J ends, which lost 1 base and 6 bases, there was a span of 9 bases. The CDR3 has 13 amino acids.

In this sample, this clonotype turned up many times. The chain uses TRBV14 and TRBJ2-3; D not certain. This CDR3 comprises 13 residues. Trimming took off 2 bases at V and 2 bases at J, with 5 bases between the two ends. Per germline, CDR1 SGHDN and CDR2 FVKESK. The CDR3 DNA reads TGTGCCAGCAGCCAACTAACCACAGATACGCAGTATTTT. Its protein product is CASSQLTTDTQYF.

This clonotype has a count of ten or more. The rearrangement joins TRBV2 to TRBJ2-3, with D unclear. Germline-derived CDR1 and CDR2 are SNHLY and FYNNEI. The CDR3 is made up of 10 amino acids. V was pared by 6 bases and J by 4 bases, with 2 bases between. The CDR3 bases are TGTGCCAGCAGGTCAGATACGCAGTATTTT. It yields the protein CASRSDTQYF.

This clonotype was recorded at least ten times. This chain connects TRBV7-2 to TRBJ2-7; possibly TRBD1 for D (5 bases). The V end was cut by 2 bases, the J end by 5 bases, with 13 bases between. Germline CDR1 is SGHTA and CDR2 is FQGNSA. The CDR3 has 14 residues. The CDR3 protein is CASSLSGYWDEQYF. The CDR3 region has the DNA TGTGCCAGCAGCTTATCAGGGTATTGGGACGAGCAGTACTTC. The full variable domain, with the rest looked up from reference TRBV7-2 and TRBJ2-7, is GAGVSQSPSNKVTEKGKDVELRCDPISGHTALYWYRQSLGQGLEFLIYFQGNSAPDKSGLPSDRFSAERTGGSVSTLTIQRTQQEDSAVYLCASSLSGYWDEQYFGPGTRLTVT.

There are many counts of this clonotype. The chain's CDR3 is CASSLSSVNRALSGNTIYF. The CDR3, as DNA: TGTGCCAGCAGCTTGTCGTCTGTGAACAGGGCTCTCTCTGGAAACACCATATATTTT. The V and J genes are TRBV5-5 and TRBJ1-3, with a weak D call TRBD1 (6 bases). The CDR3 is made up of 19 amino acids. V lost 1 base, J lost 0 bases, and 20 bases lay in between. CDR1 is SGHKS, CDR2 YYEKEE, per germline (reference sequence).

This clonotype was seen at least ten times. J is TRBJ2-7 and V is TRBV28; the D is unclear. The ends were cut back, 4 bases at V and 11 bases at J, with 15 bases in the middle. CDR3 size: 12 residues. Germline assignment: CDR1 MDHEN and CDR2 SYDVKM. CDR3: CASSSHPSSKYF. The CDR3 DNA follows: TGTGCCAGCAGTTCGCACCCGTCATCGAAGTACTTC. Drawing the rest from reference TRBV28 and TRBJ2-7, the complete variable domain is DVKVTQSSRYLVKRTGEKVFLECVQDMDHENMFWYRQDPGLGLRLIYFSYDVKMKEKGDIPEGYSVSREKKERFSLILESASTNQTSMYLCASSSHPSSKYFGPGTRLTVT.